Shown below are 16 T cell receptor beta chains from a single sample sequenced in a study of breast tumors, draining lymph nodes, adjacent tissues. The lymph nodes were axillary draining lymph nodes from breast cancer patients. A single record per CDR3 protein comes from TCRdb applying MiXCR to the multiplex PCR reads. The table includes fewer than 200,000 distinct CDR3 sequences, 25% to 40% detected once. Material for sequencing was axillary lymph node tissue. Every receptor here comes from a female donor with breast cancer. Some clones in this sample may be carry-over from other donors' samples.

Concerning this clonotype itself: Being one base from a much bigger clone, this may be a read error. The V gene is TRBV11-2, the J gene TRBJ2-7; 8 positions match TRBD1. The CDR3 has 12 amino acids. Trimming cost V 5 bases and J 12 bases; bases outside gene matches: 9. Germline V gives CDR1 SGHAT, CDR2 FQNNGV. The CDR3 sequence: CASSTDRGVGYF. The CDR3 DNA reads as TGTGCCAGCAGCACAGACAGGGGAGTAGGGTACTTC.

The chain couples TRBV7-9 to TRBJ2-2, with 8 bases that match TRBD1. V lost 4 bases, J lost 1 base, and 8 bases stayed unmatched. Germline lookup yields CDR1 SEHNR and CDR2 FQNEAQ (reference sequence). This CDR3 comprises 17 residues. CDR3 in amino acids: CASSSLDGTGNTGELFF. The CDR3 nucleotides are TGTGCCAGCAGCTCCCTGGACGGGACAGGGAACACCGGGGAGCTGTTTTTT.

Notes on this clonotype: A much more abundant neighbour one base away suggests this may be a read error. The chain couples TRBV20-1 to TRBJ2-1, with a weak D call TRBD1 (7 bases). Between the trimmed V and J ends, which lost 0 bases and 2 bases, there was a span of 20 bases. The length of the CDR3 is 18 residues. Germline-derived CDR1 and CDR2 are DFQATT and SNEGSKA (reference sequence). The DNA for the CDR3 is TGCAGTGCTAGAGATCTGCTTAGCAGGGGGGCCACCTACAATGAGCAGTTCTTC. Protein: CSARDLLSRGATYNEQFF.

This clonotype was recorded at least ten times. The V and J genes are TRBV11-3 and TRBJ2-1; the match to TRBD2 covers 8 bases. J lost 6 bases, V lost 4 bases, and 8 bases had no gene match. This CDR3 contains 15 residues. The germline CDR1 and CDR2 sequences are SGHNT and YENEEA. The CDR3: CASSSGWAGGNEQFF. The CDR3 DNA sequence: TGTGCCAGCAGCTCGGGTTGGGCGGGAGGCAATGAGCAGTTCTTC.

Notes on this clonotype: A junction boundary mismatches the germline segment, possibly from a read error. The J gene is TRBJ1-4, the V gene TRBV10-3; no clear D. The CDR3 totals 16 residues. CDR1 and CDR2 (germline): ENHRY, SYGVKD. CDR3 nucleotides: TGTGCCACCAGTGAGTTCGGGTTGGCAACTAATGAAAAACTGTTTTTT. Its protein is CATSEFGLATNEKLFF.

This clonotype was seen only a few times. V is TRBV6-5 and J is TRBJ1-2, with TRBD1 as a possible D gene (6 bases). The germline CDR1 and CDR2 sequences are MNHEY and SVGAGI. The V gene lost 0 bases and the J gene lost 1 base, with 15 bases spanning the gap. The CDR3 totals 17 residues. The CDR3 DNA is TGTGCCAGCAGTTACTCGAAAACGAGGGGGGTTAACTATGGCTACACCTTC. As protein: CASSYSKTRGVNYGYTF.

This clonotype was seen ten or more times. This sequence joins TRBV6-1 and TRBJ1-5, with D uncertain. This CDR3 is built from 13 residues. Germline lookup yields CDR1 MNHNS and CDR2 SASEGT. The V and J ends lost 5 bases and 14 bases respectively, with 19 bases between them. CDR3: CASSTGRGSEEHF. The CDR3 DNA sequence: TGTGCCAGCAGTACGGGTAGAGGATCCGAGGAGCATTTT.

As for this clonotype: This may be a read error, as it is one base from a much larger clone. The genes are TRBV13 and TRBJ1-4; TRBD1 is a possible D gene (6 bases). This CDR3 has 15 amino acids. Germline-derived CDR1 and CDR2 are PRHDT and FYEKMQ (reference sequence). The CDR3 DNA is TGTGCCAGCAGTGATAGGTCGGGCGAGGGGGAAAAACTGCTTTTT. The encoded protein is CASSDRSGEGEKLLF.

This clonotype was found many times. The V gene is TRBV20-1, the J gene TRBJ1-4, with D tentatively TRBD1 (5 bases). The CDR3 loop spans 15 amino acids. Trimming shortened V by 2 bases and J by 0 bases, and 10 bases separated the two germline ends. Germline loops: CDR1 DFQATT, CDR2 SNEGSKA (reference sequence). CDR3 sequence: CSARIRDSTNEKLFF. The CDR3 DNA reads as TGCAGTGCTAGAATCCGGGACTCAACTAATGAAAAACTGTTTTTT.

This clonotype was counted once. A much larger clonotype is one base distant, so this may be a read error. V usage is TRBV6-5 and J usage is TRBJ2-7, with D possibly matching TRBD2 (6 bases). Germline-derived CDR1 and CDR2 are MNHEY and SVGAGI. The germline V and J ends were trimmed by 6 bases and 5 bases, with 17 bases remaining between them. The CDR3 covers 14 residues. The CDR3 protein is CASRRVVGRNEQYF. CDR3 coding DNA: TGTGCCAGCAGGCGGGTGGTGGGGAGGAACGAGCAGTACTTC.

This clonotype was seen at least ten times. This chain joins TRBV19 and TRBJ2-7; TRBD1 might be the D (6 bases). This CDR3 spans 15 amino acids. Germline loops: CDR1 LNHDA, CDR2 SQIVND (reference sequence). V dropped 6 bases and J dropped 4 bases, with 19 bases sitting between them. The CDR3 loop reads CASRPSDRNIYEQYF. The CDR3 nucleotides read TGTGCCAGTAGGCCCAGCGACAGGAATATTTACGAGCAGTACTTC.

This clonotype showed up many times. The chain employs TRBV15 and TRBJ2-5; 7 bases agree with TRBD1. Germline-derived CDR1 and CDR2 are LNHNV and YYDKDF (reference sequence). J gave up 4 bases and V 5 bases, and 10 bases lay outside the gene matches. This CDR3 is built from 15 residues. This CDR3 is CATSEFRRGTETQYF. The CDR3 nucleotides read TGTGCCACCAGCGAATTCCGCAGGGGGACAGAGACCCAGTACTTC.

This clonotype has at least ten counts. The rearrangement links TRBV12-3 or TRBV12-4 to TRBJ2-7; D is possibly TRBD1 or TRBD2 (5 bases each). V was clipped by 6 bases and J by 1 base, with 10 bases between them. This CDR3 spans 13 amino acids. CDR3 sequence: CASRKGESYEQYF. The CDR3 region has the DNA TGTGCCAGCAGGAAAGGGGAGTCCTACGAGCAGTACTTC.

In this sample, this clonotype turned up many times. The V gene is TRBV24-1, the J gene TRBJ2-2, with D possibly called TRBD1 or TRBD2 (6 bases each). Germline V gene sequence: CDR1 KGHDR, CDR2 SFDVKD. V gave up 6 bases and J gave up 5 bases, with 15 bases separating them. The CDR3 is 15 residues long. The chain's CDR3 is CATSSSQGRTGELFF. The CDR3 region has the DNA TGTGCCACCAGTTCCTCCCAGGGGAGGACCGGGGAGCTGTTTTTT.

This clonotype was seen ten or more times. Relative to the germline gene, one junction end is altered; a read error may explain this. V gene TRBV4-1 combines with J gene TRBJ2-2; no clear D gene. The CDR3 runs 11 residues. Germline CDR1 reads MGHRA; CDR2 reads YSYEKL. The CDR3 nucleotides are TGTGCCAGCAGCCAAGGGGGGGAGCTGTTTTTT. Its translation: CASSQGGELFF.

The chain joins TRBV4-1 to TRBJ2-1; TRBD2 matches at 7 bases. Germline CDR1 reads MGHRA; CDR2 reads YSYEKL. Unmatched junction bases numbered 15, after V lost 4 bases and J lost 12 bases. This CDR3 region has 15 residues. The CDR3 is CASSPWTRGTDTQFF. The CDR3 bases are TGCGCCAGCAGCCCATGGACTAGGGGCACAGATACGCAGTTCTTC.